One sample yielded the 17 T cell receptor beta chains listed below, sequenced in a study of technical replicates of blood from several donors. Method: immunoSEQ multiplex PCR; TCRdb's copy keeps in-frame clones and lacks some. This table holds about 62,000 clones, around 92% found once. Sample: PBMCs. Every receptor here comes from a human donor in good health. Some clones in this sample may be carry-over from other donors' samples.

This clone was counted only a few times. The gene calls are TRBV19 and TRBJ1-1; D uncertain. This CDR3 contains 14 residues. Germline values: CDR1 LNHDA, CDR2 SQIVND (reference sequence). Trimming left V 9 bases short and J 1 base short, with 15 bases between. The CDR3 nucleotides are TGTGCCAGCAGAGCCCCGGGAAGGAACACTGAAGCTTTCTTT. It translates to CASRAPGRNTEAFF.

The chain is built from TRBV15 and TRBJ2-5; 10 bases are shared with TRBD2. Trimming removed 3 bases from V and 2 bases from J; junction bases left unmatched: 6. Germline V gene lookup returns CDR1 LNHNV and CDR2 YYDKDF (reference sequence). The CDR3 is 16 residues long. CDR3 sequence reads: CATSSPASGGQETQYF. The CDR3 DNA is TGTGCCACCAGCAGTCCGGCTAGCGGGGGACAAGAGACCCAGTACTTC.

V gene TRBV6-5 combines with J gene TRBJ1-2, with unresolved D. The germline V gene encodes CDR1 MNHEY and CDR2 SVGAGI. V lost 2 bases to trimming and J lost 4 bases, with 17 bases between them. CDR3 length: 16 residues. CDR3 sequence: CASSYVPGTTTYGYTF. DNA of the CDR3: TGTGCCAGCAGTTACGTACCGGGAACCACGACCTATGGCTACACCTTC.

This clone was counted once. The chain combines TRBV4-1 with TRBJ2-7, with 9 bases that match TRBD1. The CDR3 runs to 15 residues. Per the germline V gene, CDR1 is MGHRA and CDR2 is YSYEKL. V shed 1 base and J 6 bases; nucleotides not matched to a gene: 7. CDR3 DNA: TGCGCCAGCAGCCAAGCGGACAGGGGATCTGTCGAGCAGTACTTC. Its protein product is CASSQADRGSVEQYF.

The J gene is TRBJ2-3, the V gene TRBV19; no reliable D call. Germline CDR1 and CDR2: LNHDA and SQIVND (reference sequence). This CDR3 is 14 amino acids long. V lost 0 bases, J lost 1 base, and 5 bases lay in between. The CDR3 DNA is TGTGCCAGTAGTATAGATCATCGCACAGATACGCAGTATTTT. Translation: CASSIDHRTDTQYF. Full variable domain (missing parts from reference TRBV19 and TRBJ2-3): DGGITQSPKYLFRKEGQNVTLSCEQNLNHDAMYWYRQDPGQGLRLIYYSQIVNDFQKGDIAEGYSVSREKKESFPLTVTSAQKNPTAFYLCASSIDHRTDTQYFGPGTRLTVL.

A single count supports this clone. The chain's CDR3 is CASTSPGGGKGNEQFF. CDR3 nucleotide sequence: TGTGCCAGCACCAGCCCGGGGGGAGGGAAAGGCAATGAGCAGTTCTTC. The chain has TRBV27 and TRBJ2-1; the match to TRBD2 covers 7 bases. The CDR3 length is 16 residues. From germline, CDR1 is MNHEY and CDR2 SMNVEV (reference sequence). V gave up 7 bases and J gave up 6 bases; unmatched junction bases: 15.

The V gene is TRBV6-4, the J gene TRBJ2-1; 12 nucleotides agree with TRBD2. The CDR3 runs 17 residues. V trimming: 0 bases; J trimming: 9 bases; junction bases outside the gene matches: 9. Germline V CDR1 and CDR2: MRHNA, SNTAGT. CDR3 in DNA: TGTGCCAGCAGTGACTCAGCTAGCGGGGGGGTTCCTACTGAGCAGTTCTTC. Its protein is CASSDSASGGVPTEQFF.

The CDR3 protein is CASHPGTASYEQYF. The CDR3 bases are TGTGCCAGCCACCCCGGGACAGCCTCCTACGAGCAGTACTTC. This chain joins TRBV28 and TRBJ2-7; 7 bases agree with TRBD1. The germline V gene has CDR1 MDHEN and CDR2 SYDVKM. The trim removed 8 bases at V and 0 bases at J, leaving 7 bases unmatched. The length of the CDR3 is 14 residues.

The chain uses TRBV7-2 and TRBJ2-7; D call uncertain. Germline CDR1 and CDR2: SGHTA and FQGNSA. Trimming stripped 3 bases from V and 1 base from J, with 7 bases between. The CDR3 covers 13 residues. In DNA, the CDR3 is TGTGCCAGCAGCTTGCGCGGTTCCTACGAGCAGTACTTC. Its translation: CASSLRGSYEQYF.

In DNA form, the CDR3 reads TGCAGCGGTGGGAGAGAGAACACTGAAGCTTTCTTT. Protein: CSGGRENTEAFF. This chain links TRBV29-1 with TRBJ1-1; D not certain. The CDR3 runs 12 residues. V was shortened by 7 bases and J by 1 base, with 10 bases between the two germline ends. Germline V gives CDR1 SQVTM, CDR2 ANQGSEA.

The DNA for the CDR3 is TGTGCCAGCAGACTAGCTAAAGAGACCCAGTACTTC. Translation gives CASRLAKETQYF. This chain connects TRBV5-6 to TRBJ2-5; possibly TRBD2 for D (6 bases). CDR1 and CDR2 from the germline V gene are SGHDT and YYEEEE. Trimming cost V 5 bases and J 3 bases, with 8 bases left between them. The CDR3 has 12 residues. Full variable domain (remainder filled in from reference TRBV5-6 and TRBJ2-5): DAGVTQSPTHLIKTRGQQVTLRCSPKSGHDTVSWYQQALGQGPQFIFQYYEEEERQRGNFPDRFSGHQFPNYSSELNVNALLLGDSALYLCASRLAKETQYFGPGTRLLVL.

The rearrangement uses TRBV6-4 and TRBJ2-3; 11 bases map to TRBD2. The CDR3 loop spans 15 amino acids. The germline V gene encodes CDR1 MRHNA and CDR2 SNTAGT. Trimming took 4 bases from V and 1 from J; bases not matched to a gene: 1. CDR3 amino acids: CASSVLAGGTDTQYF. CDR3 sequence (DNA): TGTGCCAGCAGTGTACTAGCGGGGGGCACAGATACGCAGTATTTT.

The rearrangement links TRBV5-1 to TRBJ2-1; 12 positions match TRBD2. Germline V gives CDR1 SGHRS, CDR2 YFSETQ. V dropped 2 bases and J dropped 0; count of bases not matched to a gene: 12. This CDR3 is 20 amino acids long. This chain's CDR3 is CASSFYLTSGGRSSYNEQFF. For the CDR3, the DNA is TGCGCCAGCAGCTTTTATCTGACTAGCGGGGGCCGTAGCTCCTACAATGAGCAGTTCTTC.

In regard to this clone: No conserved phenylalanine or tryptophan is present at the end of the CDR3, so a read error is the likely explanation. The DNA is omitted, as the CDR3 cannot be located on it reliably, and the CDR3 follows TCRdb's listing. The chain has TRBV7-8 and TRBJ1-2. Per the germline V gene, CDR1 is SGHVS and CDR2 is FQNEAQ. The CDR3 is made up of 14 amino acids, end residues included. CDR3 loop: CASSLVSGGSQTHI.

The genes are TRBV15 and TRBJ1-4; D is unresolved. The CDR3 loop spans 16 amino acids. Per germline, CDR1 LNHNV and CDR2 YYDKDF (reference sequence). The ends were cut back, 2 bases at V and 10 bases at J, with 20 bases in the middle. The CDR3 DNA reads as TGTGCCACCAGCAGACGTATGGCGGGCCAAGAAGGAAAACTGTTTTTT. Its translation is CATSRRMAGQEGKLFF. Drawing the rest from reference TRBV15 and TRBJ1-4, the complete variable domain is DAMVIQNPRYQVTQFGKPVTLSCSQTLNHNVMYWYQQKSSQAPKLLFHYYDKDFNNEADTPDNFQSRRPNTSFCFLDIRSPGLGDTAMYLCATSRRMAGQEGKLFFGSGTQLSVL.

This chain joins TRBV18 and TRBJ2-2; 8 bases align to TRBD1. With V trimmed by 3 bases and J by 3 bases, 6 bases remained unmatched. The CDR3 is made up of 16 amino acids. From germline, CDR1 is KGHSH and CDR2 LQKENI. This CDR3 reads CASSPRQGADTGELFF. The CDR3 coding sequence is TGTGCCAGCTCACCTCGTCAGGGGGCGGACACCGGGGAGCTGTTTTTT.

This chain joins TRBV30 and TRBJ2-1; 9 nucleotides line up with TRBD1. V lost 6 bases to trimming and J lost 7 bases; unmatched junction nucleotides: 16. Germline CDR1 GTSNPN, CDR2 SVGIG (reference sequence). This CDR3 region has 16 residues. CDR3 coding DNA: TGTGCCTGTCCAACCGGGGGGACAGGGATGTGGAATGAGCAGTTCTTC. Translating it yields CACPTGGTGMWNEQFF.